Each of the 8 T cell receptor beta chains below was sequenced from the same sample in a study of T cells after yellow fever vaccination. MiXCR, run by TCRdb on the 5' RACE reads, gives a single entry per CDR3 protein. This table holds under 150,000 distinct CDR3 sequences, roughly 8% found once. This material consisted of CD4+ T cells sorted from PBMCs, taken 5 days after the yellow fever booster vaccination. These receptors were collected from a man aged 30 to 45 who received the YFV17D yellow fever vaccine.

This clonotype was found many times. The chain carries TRBV12-3 or TRBV12-4 and TRBJ2-3; D call uncertain. Trimming removed 8 bases from V and 3 bases from J, with 18 bases in between. CDR3 length: 15 amino acids. CDR3 DNA sequence: TGTGCCAGCGCCCAATTCGGACGAGGAACAGATACGCAGTATTTT. As protein: CASAQFGRGTDTQYF.

This clonotype was counted at least ten times. V is TRBV5-1 and J is TRBJ2-2; D unclear. There are 15 residues in the CDR3. V was trimmed by 0 bases and J by 1 base, leaving 7 bases between them. The germline V gene encodes CDR1 SGHRS and CDR2 YFSETQ. The DNA for the CDR3 is TGCGCCAGCAGCTTGGGCGGAAAGAACACCGGGGAGCTGTTTTTT. Translation gives CASSLGGKNTGELFF.

The table lists this clonotype with many counts. The chain couples TRBV20-1 to TRBJ2-2, with 8 bases aligning to TRBD1. J lost 4 bases, V lost 0 bases, and 22 bases had no gene match. CDR3 length equals 21 residues. CDR1 and CDR2 from the germline V gene are DFQATT and SNEGSKA (reference sequence). The CDR3 region is CSAREPPFRQGAGPSTGELFF. In nucleotides, the CDR3 is TGCAGTGCTAGAGAACCCCCATTTAGGCAGGGGGCAGGTCCGAGCACCGGGGAGCTGTTTTTT.

This clonotype was counted many times. The chain carries TRBV12-3 or TRBV12-4 and TRBJ2-5; no reliable D call. V shed 8 bases and J shed 4 bases, with 14 bases lying between them. The CDR3 loop spans 13 amino acids. The CDR3 protein is CASPPSRLETQYF. The CDR3 bases are TGTGCCAGCCCACCGTCAAGGCTAGAGACCCAGTACTTC.

This clonotype was counted at least ten times. The chain joins TRBV15 to TRBJ2-7; D perhaps matches TRBD1 (6 bases). The CDR3 has 14 amino acids. Germline values: CDR1 LNHNV, CDR2 YYDKDF (reference sequence). The V end was cut by 3 bases, the J end by 4 bases, with 13 bases between. As DNA, the CDR3 is TGTGCCACCAGCAGGGGACAAAAAATGTACGAGCAGTACTTC. Translated: CATSRGQKMYEQYF.

This clonotype was recorded at least ten times. This chain uses TRBV7-2 with TRBJ2-4; no definite D call. CDR1 and CDR2 from the germline V gene are SGHTA and FQGNSA. CDR3 length: 14 amino acids. The ends were cut back, 1 base at V and 0 bases at J, with 4 bases in the middle. The CDR3 DNA is TGTGCCAGCAGCTTAGTCATAGCCAAAAACATTCAGTACTTC. Its protein product is CASSLVIAKNIQYF.

This clonotype has a count of ten or more. The V gene is TRBV20-1, the J gene TRBJ2-5; D ambiguous. CDR3 length: 14 residues. Germline values: CDR1 DFQATT, CDR2 SNEGSKA (reference sequence). V was shortened by 2 bases and J by 7 bases, with 17 bases between the two germline ends. The CDR3 sequence is CSARHAPGVGTQYF. In nucleotides, the CDR3 is TGCAGTGCTAGACACGCCCCGGGTGTGGGGACCCAGTACTTC.

In the case of this clonotype: A much larger clone sits a single nucleotide away, making a read error possible. The chain recombines TRBV6-5 with TRBJ2-2; D is uncertain. CDR3 length equals 11 residues. The V gene's germline CDR1 is MNHEY and CDR2 SVGAGI. With 5 bases removed from V and 6 bases from J, the gap between germline ends came to 4 bases. The DNA for the CDR3 is TGTGCCAGCAGTCGGTCCGGGGAGCTGTTTTTT. Residues: CASSRSGELFF.